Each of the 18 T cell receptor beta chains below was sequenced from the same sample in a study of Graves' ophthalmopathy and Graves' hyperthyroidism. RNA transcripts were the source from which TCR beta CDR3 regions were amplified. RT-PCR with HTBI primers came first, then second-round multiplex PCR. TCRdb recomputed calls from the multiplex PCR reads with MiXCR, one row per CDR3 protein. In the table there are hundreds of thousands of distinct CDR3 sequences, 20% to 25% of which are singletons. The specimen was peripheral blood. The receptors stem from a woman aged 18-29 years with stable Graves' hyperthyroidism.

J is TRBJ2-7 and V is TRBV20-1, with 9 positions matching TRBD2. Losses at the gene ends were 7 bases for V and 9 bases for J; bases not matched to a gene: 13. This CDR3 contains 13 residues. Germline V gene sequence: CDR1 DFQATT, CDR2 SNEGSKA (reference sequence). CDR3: CSVKRGEGERQYF. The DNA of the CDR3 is TGCAGTGTTAAGCGGGGGGAAGGTGAGAGGCAGTACTTC.

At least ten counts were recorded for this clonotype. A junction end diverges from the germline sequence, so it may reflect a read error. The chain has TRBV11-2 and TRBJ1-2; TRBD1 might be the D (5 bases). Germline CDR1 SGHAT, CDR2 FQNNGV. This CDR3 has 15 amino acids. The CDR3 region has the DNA TGTGCCAGCAGCTTATTCGCCGGGTCAGGGTATGACTACACCTTC. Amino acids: CASSLFAGSGYDYTF.

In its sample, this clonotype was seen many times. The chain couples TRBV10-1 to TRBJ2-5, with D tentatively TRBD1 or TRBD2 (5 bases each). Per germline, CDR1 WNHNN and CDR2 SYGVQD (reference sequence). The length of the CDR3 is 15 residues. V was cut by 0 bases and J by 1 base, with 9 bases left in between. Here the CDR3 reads CASSESVGTQETQYF. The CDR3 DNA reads TGCGCCAGCAGTGAGTCTGTGGGGACCCAAGAGACCCAGTACTTC.

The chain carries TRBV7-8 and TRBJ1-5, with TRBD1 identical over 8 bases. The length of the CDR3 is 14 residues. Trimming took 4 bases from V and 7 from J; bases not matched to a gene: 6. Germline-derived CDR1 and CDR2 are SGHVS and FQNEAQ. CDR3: CASSWKQGVQPQHF. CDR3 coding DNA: TGTGCCAGCAGCTGGAAACAGGGGGTGCAGCCCCAGCATTTT.

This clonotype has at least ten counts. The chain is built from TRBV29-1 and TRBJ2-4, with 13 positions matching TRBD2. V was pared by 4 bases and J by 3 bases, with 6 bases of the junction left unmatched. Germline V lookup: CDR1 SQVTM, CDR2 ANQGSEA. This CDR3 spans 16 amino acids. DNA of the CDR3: TGCAGCGTTGTTGGGACTAGCGGGATTGGCAAAAACATTCAGTACTTC. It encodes CSVVGTSGIGKNIQYF.

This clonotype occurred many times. The CDR3 loop reads CASSKGQGTSKQYF. In DNA form, the CDR3 reads TGTGCCAGCAGCAAGGGACAGGGGACTTCGAAGCAGTACTTC. The chain is built from TRBV12-3 or TRBV12-4 and TRBJ2-7; TRBD1 matches 10 bases. There are 14 residues in the CDR3. V lost 6 bases and J lost 8; bases outside the gene matches: 10.

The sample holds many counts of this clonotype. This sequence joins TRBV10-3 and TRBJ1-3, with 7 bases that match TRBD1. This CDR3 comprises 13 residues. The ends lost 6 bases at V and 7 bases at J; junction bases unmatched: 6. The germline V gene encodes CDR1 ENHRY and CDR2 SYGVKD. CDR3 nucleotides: TGTGCCATCAGCGGGACAGAGCCGAACACCATATATTTT. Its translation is CAISGTEPNTIYF.

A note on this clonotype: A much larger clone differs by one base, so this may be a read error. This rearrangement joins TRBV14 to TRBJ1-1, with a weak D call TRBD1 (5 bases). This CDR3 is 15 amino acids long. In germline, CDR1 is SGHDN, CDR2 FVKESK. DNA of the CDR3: TGTGCCAGCAGCCCGCAGCAGTGGGGGAACACTGAAGCTTGCTTT. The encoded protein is CASSPQQWGNTEACF.

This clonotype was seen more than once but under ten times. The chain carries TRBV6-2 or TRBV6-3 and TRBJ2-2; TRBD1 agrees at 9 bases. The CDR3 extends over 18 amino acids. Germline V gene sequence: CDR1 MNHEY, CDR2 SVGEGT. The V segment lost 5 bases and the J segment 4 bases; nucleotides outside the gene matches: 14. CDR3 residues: CASSPNIRDRESTGELFF. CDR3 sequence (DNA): TGTGCCAGCAGTCCTAACATTCGGGACAGGGAATCCACCGGGGAGCTGTTTTTT.

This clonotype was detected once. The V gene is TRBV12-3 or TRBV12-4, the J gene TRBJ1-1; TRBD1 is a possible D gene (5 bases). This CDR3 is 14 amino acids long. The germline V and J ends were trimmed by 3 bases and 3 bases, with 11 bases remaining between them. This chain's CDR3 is CASSFGGLDTEAFF. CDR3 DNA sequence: TGTGCCAGCAGTTTTGGGGGGTTGGACACTGAAGCTTTCTTT.

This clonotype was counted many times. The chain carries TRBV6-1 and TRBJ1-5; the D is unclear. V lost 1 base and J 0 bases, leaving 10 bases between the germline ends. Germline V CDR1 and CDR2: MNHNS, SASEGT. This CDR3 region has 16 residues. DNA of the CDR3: TGTGCCAGCAGTGAAGGGAACAGCCATAGCAATCAGCCCCAGCATTTT. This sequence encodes CASSEGNSHSNQPQHF.

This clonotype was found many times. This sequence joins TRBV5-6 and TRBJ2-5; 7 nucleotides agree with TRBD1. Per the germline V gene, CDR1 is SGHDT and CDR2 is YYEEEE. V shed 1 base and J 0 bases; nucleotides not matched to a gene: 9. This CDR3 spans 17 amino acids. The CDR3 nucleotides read TGTGCCAGCAGCTTGAGGATGGCGACAGGGTACCAAGAGACCCAGTACTTC. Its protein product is CASSLRMATGYQETQYF. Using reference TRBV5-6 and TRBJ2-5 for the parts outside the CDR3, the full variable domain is DAGVTQSPTHLIKTRGQQVTLRCSPKSGHDTVSWYQQALGQGPQFIFQYYEEEERQRGNFPDRFSGHQFPNYSSELNVNALLLGDSALYLCASSLRMATGYQETQYFGPGTRLLVL.

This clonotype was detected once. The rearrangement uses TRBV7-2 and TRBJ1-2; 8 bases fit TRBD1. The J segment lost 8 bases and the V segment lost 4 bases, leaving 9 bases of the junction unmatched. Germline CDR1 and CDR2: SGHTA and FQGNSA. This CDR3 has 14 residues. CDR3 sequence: CASSSGQDNVGYTF. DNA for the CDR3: TGTGCCAGCAGCTCGGGACAGGACAACGTCGGCTACACCTTC.

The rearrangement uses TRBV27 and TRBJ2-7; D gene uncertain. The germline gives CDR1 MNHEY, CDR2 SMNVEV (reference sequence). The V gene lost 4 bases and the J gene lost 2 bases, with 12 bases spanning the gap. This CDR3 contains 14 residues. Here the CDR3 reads CASSWGSGAYEQYF. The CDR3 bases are TGTGCCAGCAGTTGGGGATCTGGGGCCTACGAGCAGTACTTC.

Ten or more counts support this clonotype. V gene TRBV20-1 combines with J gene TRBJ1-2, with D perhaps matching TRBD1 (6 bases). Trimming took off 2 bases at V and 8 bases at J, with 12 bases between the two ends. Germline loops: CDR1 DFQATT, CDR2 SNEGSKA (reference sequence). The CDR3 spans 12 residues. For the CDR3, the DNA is TGCAGTGCTAGAAGTCAGGGGAGCGGCTACACCTTC. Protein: CSARSQGSGYTF.

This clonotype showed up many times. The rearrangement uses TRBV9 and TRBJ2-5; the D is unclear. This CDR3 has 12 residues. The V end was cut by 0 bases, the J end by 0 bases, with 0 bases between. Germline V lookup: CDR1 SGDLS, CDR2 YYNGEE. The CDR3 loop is CASSVDQETQYF. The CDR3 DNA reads TGTGCCAGCAGCGTAGACCAAGAGACCCAGTACTTC. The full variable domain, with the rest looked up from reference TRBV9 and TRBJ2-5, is DSGVTQTPKHLITATGQRVTLRCSPRSGDLSVYWYQQSLDQGLQFLIQYYNGEERAKGNILERFSAQQFPDLHSELNLSSLELGDSALYFCASSVDQETQYFGPGTRLLVL.

CDR3 amino acids: CASRRGEESPLHF. CDR3 nucleotide sequence: TGTGCCAGCAGGAGAGGGGAGGAATCACCCCTCCACTTT. This chain joins TRBV7-3 and TRBJ1-6; D is possibly TRBD1 (5 bases). Between the trimmed V and J ends, which lost 6 bases and 10 bases, there was a span of 13 bases. Germline lookup yields CDR1 SGHTA and CDR2 FQGTGA. The CDR3 loop spans 13 amino acids.

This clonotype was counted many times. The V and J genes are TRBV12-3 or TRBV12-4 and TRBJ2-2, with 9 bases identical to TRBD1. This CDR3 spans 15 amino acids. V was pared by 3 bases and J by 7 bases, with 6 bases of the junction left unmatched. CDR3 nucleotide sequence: TGTGCCAGCAGTTTTAGACAGGGGGGAGGCGGGGAGCTGTTTTTT. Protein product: CASSFRQGGGGELFF.